Each of the 11 T cell receptor beta chains below was sequenced from the same sample in a study of cytomegalovirus exposure and HLA in healthy donors. In the PCR, 60 Vbeta and 13 Jbeta primers were used. Here immunoSEQ multiplex PCR was the method, and the copy in TCRdb shows in-frame clones only, minus some. The sample has around 120,000 clones; about 75% are singletons. The source material was PBMCs. These receptors all come from a man in his 60s in good health and CMV-seropositive.

A note on this clone: A junction boundary mismatches the germline segment, possibly from a read error. The chain couples TRBV5-1 to TRBJ2-7, with 8 bases fitting TRBD1. The CDR3 is made up of 13 amino acids. The germline V gene has CDR1 SGHRS and CDR2 YFSETQ. CDR3 sequence (DNA): TGCGCCAGCAGCCCGAAGACAGGGGCTGGTGCGAACTTC. Translated, it gives CASSPKTGAGANF.

The chain recombines TRBV21-1 with TRBJ1-2; TRBD1, the table's D call, lacks a check against the DNA. TRBV21-1 is an annotated pseudogene. CDR3 length: 11 residues. The CDR3 nucleotides are TGTGCCCGTAAGAACAGGGATGGCTACACCTTC. This translates into CARKNRDGYTF.

In nucleotides, the CDR3 is TGTGCCAGCAGCGTAGACAGCCTTACCCCCTATGGCTACACCTTC. Translated: CASSVDSLTPYGYTF. The V gene is TRBV9, the J gene TRBJ1-2; no clear D gene. There are 15 residues in the CDR3. Trimming removed 0 bases from V and 4 bases from J, with 13 bases in between. CDR1 is SGDLS and CDR2 is YYNGEE in the germline V gene.

This chain links TRBV7-2 with TRBJ1-2; no definite D call. Trimming stripped 4 bases from V and 8 bases from J, with 20 bases between. CDR3 size: 15 residues. Germline values: CDR1 SGHTA, CDR2 FQGNSA. Here the CDR3 reads CASSSIWLTQGGYTF. The CDR3 DNA follows: TGTGCCAGCAGCTCCATATGGCTGACACAAGGAGGCTACACCTTC. Variable domain in full (rest from reference TRBV7-2 and TRBJ1-2): GAGVSQSPSNKVTEKGKDVELRCDPISGHTALYWYRQSLGQGLEFLIYFQGNSAPDKSGLPSDRFSAERTGGSVSTLTIQRTQQEDSAVYLCASSSIWLTQGGYTFGSGTRLTVV.

This sequence joins TRBV9 and TRBJ1-2; the D is unclear. Looked up from germline, CDR1 is SGDLS and CDR2 is YYNGEE. The CDR3 covers 11 residues. Trimming took off 3 bases at V and 7 bases at J, with 7 bases between the two ends. Here the CDR3 reads CASSALGGYTF. CDR3 in DNA: TGTGCCAGCAGCGCGCTCGGTGGCTACACCTTC.

This clone was counted between two and nine times. This rearrangement joins TRBV29-1 to TRBJ1-4; tentative D call: TRBD1 (5 bases). Trimming took 5 bases from V and 3 from J, leaving 10 bases between them. Looked up from germline, CDR1 is SQVTM and CDR2 is ANQGSEA. The CDR3 loop spans 13 amino acids. CDR3: CSVRGLANEKLFF. In DNA, the CDR3 is TGCAGCGTTCGGGGGTTAGCTAATGAAAAACTGTTTTTT.

The V gene is TRBV19, the J gene TRBJ2-1; a weak D match, TRBD2 (5 bases). The CDR3 consists of 13 residues. Per germline, CDR1 LNHDA and CDR2 SQIVND (reference sequence). V lost 2 bases and J lost 8, with 10 bases in between. CDR3 in amino acids: CASSISGGYEQFF. The CDR3 DNA sequence: TGTGCCAGTAGTATATCAGGAGGATATGAGCAGTTCTTC.

The chain couples TRBV2 to TRBJ1-3; a weak D match, TRBD1 (6 bases). Trimming took 5 bases from V and 4 from J, leaving 15 bases between them. The CDR3 loop spans 15 amino acids. Germline V CDR1 and CDR2: SNHLY, FYNNEI. CDR3 residues: CASSIGQNGGNTIYF. The CDR3 DNA follows: TGTGCCAGCAGTATAGGACAGAATGGGGGAAACACCATATATTTT.

The genes are TRBV18 and TRBJ2-2; TRBD1 might be the D (5 bases). The CDR3 spans 16 residues. CDR1 KGHSH and CDR2 LQKENI come from the germline V gene. The V and J ends lost 3 bases and 4 bases respectively, with 15 bases between them. The CDR3 spells CASSPRTIGATGELFF. CDR3 DNA sequence: TGTGCCAGCTCACCCCGGACCATTGGGGCCACCGGGGAGCTGTTTTTT.

The chain couples TRBV29-1 to TRBJ2-1; D is perhaps TRBD1 (6 bases). The CDR3 is 15 amino acids. Germline loops: CDR1 SQVTM, CDR2 ANQGSEA. Between the trimmed V and J ends, which lost 6 bases and 0 bases, there was a span of 15 bases. CDR3 nucleotides: TGCAGCGTCATGGGGGCAGGGAGCTCCTACAATGAGCAGTTCTTC. Translation gives CSVMGAGSSYNEQFF.

The rearrangement links TRBV7-2 to TRBJ2-1; D may be TRBD2 (6 bases). Germline assignment: CDR1 SGHTA and CDR2 FQGNSA. The ends were cut back, 5 bases at V and 4 bases at J, with 15 bases in the middle. The CDR3 has 15 amino acids. The CDR3 coding sequence is TGTGCCAGCAGCGCCGCCGGGACTCCTTACAATGAGCAGTTCTTC. Its translation is CASSAAGTPYNEQFF. The complete variable domain, with remaining parts taken from reference TRBV7-2 and TRBJ2-1, reads GAGVSQSPSNKVTEKGKDVELRCDPISGHTALYWYRQSLGQGLEFLIYFQGNSAPDKSGLPSDRFSAERTGGSVSTLTIQRTQQEDSAVYLCASSAAGTPYNEQFFGPGTRLTVL.